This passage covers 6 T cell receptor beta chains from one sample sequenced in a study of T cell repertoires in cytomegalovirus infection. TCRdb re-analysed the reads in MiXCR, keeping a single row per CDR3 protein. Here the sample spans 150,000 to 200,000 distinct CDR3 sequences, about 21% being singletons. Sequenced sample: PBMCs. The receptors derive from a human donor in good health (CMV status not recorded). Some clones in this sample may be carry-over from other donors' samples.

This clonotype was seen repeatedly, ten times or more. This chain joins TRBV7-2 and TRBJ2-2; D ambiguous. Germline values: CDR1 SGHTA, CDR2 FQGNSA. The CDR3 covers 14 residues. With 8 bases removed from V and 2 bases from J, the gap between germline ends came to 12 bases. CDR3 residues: CASALLQNTGELFF. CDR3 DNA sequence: TGTGCCAGCGCTCTTCTACAAAACACCGGGGAGCTGTTTTTT.

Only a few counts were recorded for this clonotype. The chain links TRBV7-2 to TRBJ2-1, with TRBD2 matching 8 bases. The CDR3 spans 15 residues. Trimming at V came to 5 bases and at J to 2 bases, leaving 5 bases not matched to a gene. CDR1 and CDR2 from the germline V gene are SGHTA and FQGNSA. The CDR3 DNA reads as TGTGCCAGCAGCGAAAGCGGGAGCCCCTACAATGAGCAGTTCTTC. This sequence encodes CASSESGSPYNEQFF.

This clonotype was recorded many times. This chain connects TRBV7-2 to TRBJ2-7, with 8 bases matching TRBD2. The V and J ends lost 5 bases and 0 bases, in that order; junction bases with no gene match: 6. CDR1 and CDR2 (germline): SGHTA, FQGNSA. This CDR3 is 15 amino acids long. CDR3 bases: TGTGCCAGCAGCCTCAGCGGGAGCGTCTCCTACGAGCAGTACTTC. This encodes CASSLSGSVSYEQYF.

The CDR3 DNA reads TGCAGTGCACGACCCCGGACAGGGAGGCAGGAAGAGCAGTACTTC. It translates to CSARPRTGRQEEQYF. The rearrangement joins TRBV20-1 to TRBJ2-7; 8 nucleotides agree with TRBD1. CDR3 length equals 15 residues. CDR1 is DFQATT and CDR2 is SNEGSKA in the germline V gene (reference sequence). Unmatched junction bases numbered 17, after V lost 6 bases and J lost 7 bases.

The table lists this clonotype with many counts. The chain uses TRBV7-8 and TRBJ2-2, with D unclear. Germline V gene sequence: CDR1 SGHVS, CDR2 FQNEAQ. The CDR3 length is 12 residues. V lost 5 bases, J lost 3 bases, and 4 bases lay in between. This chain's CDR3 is CASSTYTGELFF. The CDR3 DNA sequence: TGTGCCAGCAGCACATACACCGGGGAGCTGTTTTTT.

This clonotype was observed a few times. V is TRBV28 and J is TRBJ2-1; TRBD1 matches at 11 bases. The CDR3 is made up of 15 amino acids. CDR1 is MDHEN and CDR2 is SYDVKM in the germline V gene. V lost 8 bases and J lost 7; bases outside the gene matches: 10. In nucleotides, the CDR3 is TGTGCCAGCGCCTCCGGGGGACAGGGGGGGAATGAGCAGTTCTTC. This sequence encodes CASASGGQGGNEQFF.